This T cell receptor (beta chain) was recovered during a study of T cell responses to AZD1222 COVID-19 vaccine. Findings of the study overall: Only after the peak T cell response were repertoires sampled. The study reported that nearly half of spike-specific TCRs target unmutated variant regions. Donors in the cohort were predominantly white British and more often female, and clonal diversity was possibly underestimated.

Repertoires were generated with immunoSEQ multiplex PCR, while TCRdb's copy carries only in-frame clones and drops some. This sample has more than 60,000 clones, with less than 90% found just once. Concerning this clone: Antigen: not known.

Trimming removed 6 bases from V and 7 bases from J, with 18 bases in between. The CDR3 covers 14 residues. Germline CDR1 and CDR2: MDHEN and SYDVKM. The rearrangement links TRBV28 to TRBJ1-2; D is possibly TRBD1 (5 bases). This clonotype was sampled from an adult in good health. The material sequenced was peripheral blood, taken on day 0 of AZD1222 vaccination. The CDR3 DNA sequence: TGTGCCAGCAGGGACCGGGGGATGTTGAGTGGCTACACCTTC. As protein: CASRDRGMLSGYTF.